This TCR beta chain was sequenced during a study of blood T cells in healthy people across ages. After removal of 4 bases from V and 1 base from J, the junction contained 7 bases not matched to a gene. The CDR3 runs 16 residues. Germline loops: CDR1 SGHTA, CDR2 FQGNSA. This clonotype was counted a few times. Its specificity is unknown. The authors ran a second PCR of about 7 to 12 cycles using a sample-barcoded 5' primer and a J-beta primer mix. TCRdb independently ran MiXCR on the 5' RACE reads; one entry per CDR3 protein. The table includes over 1,500,000 distinct CDR3 sequences, around half detected once. Whole-study results and caveats: When set beside aged donors, long-lived donors presented more naive CD4+ cells and higher diversity.

This chain connects TRBV7-2 to TRBJ2-3, with 8 bases identical to TRBD2. The sample taken for sequencing was blood. The TCR sequence derives from a woman in her forties in good health. CDR3 region: CASSSPRRGGTDTQYF. The CDR3 DNA reads TGTGCCAGCAGCTCCCCCCGGCGGGGGGGCACAGATACGCAGTATTTT.